This record covers a single T cell receptor beta chain. Its specificity is unknown. Generation of TCR cDNA used 5'RACE template switching (which added a universal primer site and UMIs). TCRdb reprocessed the 5' RACE reads with MiXCR, giving one entry per CDR3 protein. Here the sample spans approximately 610,000 distinct CDR3 sequences, around 16% being singletons. The CDR3 length is 13 residues. V lost 8 bases, J lost 5 bases, and 15 bases lay in between. In germline, CDR1 is MNHNS, CDR2 SASEGT. The data derive from a study of T cells after yellow fever vaccination. Whole-study results and caveats: Booster sampling recovered most clones from primary vaccination (approximately 97% CD4, approximately 88% CD8).

The origin of this receptor is a man between 18 and 35 years old who received the YFV17D yellow fever vaccine. The chain recombines TRBV6-1 with TRBJ2-5; the D gene is possibly TRBD2 (5 bases). The sequencing here drew on PBMCs, taken 5 days after the first yellow fever vaccination. In DNA form, the CDR3 reads TGTGCCAGCGCTTCGAGGGCGTATGAGACCCAGTACTTC. This codes for CASASRAYETQYF.